The 15 T cell receptor beta chains reported below all come from one sample, sequenced in a study of neurological immune-mediated disorders. Time point defined: technical triplicate 1. TCRdb used MiXCR to reprocess the 5' RACE reads, holding one entry per CDR3 protein. The sample carries about 38,000 distinct CDR3 sequences, approximately 10% recorded once. Sequenced input: PBMCs. The source of these receptors is a man aged 55 to 70 with HTLV-1-associated myelopathy (HAM/TSP).

In its sample, this clonotype was seen many times. V gene TRBV20-1 combines with J gene TRBJ2-1; 11 bases align to TRBD2. The CDR3 sequence is 15 residues long. V shed 6 bases and J 1 base; nucleotides not matched to a gene: 5. Germline V CDR1 and CDR2: DFQATT, SNEGSKA (reference sequence). The CDR3 nucleotides read TGCAGTGCAACACTAGCGGGAGATTCCTACAATGAGCAGTTCTTC. Translation: CSATLAGDSYNEQFF.

This clonotype was counted many times. The V gene is TRBV20-1, the J gene TRBJ1-4; no reliable D call. Trimming cost V 6 bases and J 6 bases, with 14 bases left between them. Germline lookup yields CDR1 DFQATT and CDR2 SNEGSKA (reference sequence). This CDR3 contains 13 residues. CDR3 residues: CSASLTADEKLFF. For the CDR3, the DNA is TGCAGTGCCTCCCTGACGGCAGATGAAAAACTGTTTTTT.

This clonotype was recorded at least ten times. V gene TRBV5-1 combines with J gene TRBJ1-1; D remains ambiguous. Germline V gene data show CDR1 as SGHRS and CDR2 as YFSETQ. V gave up 0 bases and J gave up 3 bases, with 6 bases separating them. The CDR3 contains 13 residues. CDR3 sequence (DNA): TGCGCCAGCAGCTTGGATGCGGACACTGAAGCTTTCTTT. This codes for CASSLDADTEAFF.

In its sample, this clonotype was seen many times. The CDR3 DNA reads TGCAGTGCTAACAGGAACACCGGGGAGCTGTTTTTT. Translated, it gives CSANRNTGELFF. V usage is TRBV20-1 and J usage is TRBJ2-2; D gene uncertain. Germline V lookup: CDR1 DFQATT, CDR2 SNEGSKA (reference sequence). Trimming removed 4 bases at V and 1 base at J, with 4 bases between. The CDR3 covers 12 residues.

This clonotype was counted many times. V gene TRBV12-3 or TRBV12-4 combines with J gene TRBJ1-1; a possible D gene is TRBD1 (5 bases). V was trimmed by 7 bases and J by 0 bases, leaving 15 bases between them. This CDR3 is 15 amino acids long. The CDR3 coding sequence is TGTGCCAGCACCTTGGGACGGAAAATGAACACTGAAGCTTTCTTT. Its protein is CASTLGRKMNTEAFF.

At least ten counts were recorded for this clonotype. The chain recombines TRBV10-3 with TRBJ2-3; 12 bases map to TRBD2. This CDR3 region has 16 residues. The V segment lost 2 bases and the J segment 4 bases; nucleotides outside the gene matches: 4. Germline lookup yields CDR1 ENHRY and CDR2 SYGVKD. The CDR3 here is CAISETLAGGSDTQYF. CDR3 coding DNA: TGTGCCATCAGTGAGACACTAGCGGGAGGATCAGATACGCAGTATTTT.

The V call is TRBV20-1, the J call TRBJ2-3; D possibly uses TRBD1 or TRBD2 (5 bases each). The CDR3 loop spans 16 amino acids. V was clipped by 2 bases and J by 2 bases, with 17 bases between them. CDR1 and CDR2 (germline): DFQATT, SNEGSKA (reference sequence). CDR3 loop: CSARTGPKAITDTQYF. DNA for the CDR3: TGCAGTGCTAGAACGGGACCCAAGGCAATCACAGATACGCAGTATTTT.

This clonotype was seen at least ten times. The CDR3 bases are TGCGCCAGCAGCTTGGAGGCAGGGAACACTGAAGCTTTCTTT. It yields the protein CASSLEAGNTEAFF. V and J are TRBV5-1 and TRBJ1-1; D remains ambiguous. CDR1 SGHRS and CDR2 YFSETQ come from the germline V gene. This CDR3 has 14 amino acids. V lost 0 bases, J lost 1 base, and 7 bases lay in between.

Ten or more counts support this clonotype. The chain carries TRBV12-3 or TRBV12-4 and TRBJ2-4; the D gene could be TRBD1 or TRBD2 (5 bases each). V was pared by 2 bases and J by 3 bases, with 8 bases between. CDR3 length: 14 residues. DNA of the CDR3: TGTGCCAGCAGTTTACATGGGGGCAAAAACATTCAGTACTTC. Amino acid sequence: CASSLHGGKNIQYF.

In this sample, this clonotype turned up many times. The chain carries TRBV7-9 and TRBJ2-1; maybe TRBD2 (5 bases). Looked up from germline, CDR1 is SEHNR and CDR2 is FQNEAQ (reference sequence). Trimming pared 11 bases from V and 4 bases from J, leaving 21 bases between. The CDR3 length is 15 residues. CDR3 protein: CAGKEAALGYNEQFF. Here the CDR3 DNA reads TGTGCCGGCAAGGAGGCGGCCCTGGGGTACAATGAGCAGTTCTTC.

This clonotype was seen a few times. The chain has TRBV6-5 and TRBJ1-1, with D perhaps TRBD1 (6 bases). CDR3 length equals 15 residues. Germline CDR1 and CDR2: MNHEY and SVGAGI. Trimming left V 2 bases short and J 1 base short, with 11 bases between. The CDR3 DNA follows: TGTGCCAGCAGTTACGCCGGACAGAGGAACACTGAAGCTTTCTTT. Encoded protein: CASSYAGQRNTEAFF.

This clonotype came up many times. The V gene is TRBV20-1, the J gene TRBJ1-5; 8 positions agree with TRBD1. V gave up 2 bases and J gave up 2 bases; unmatched junction bases: 8. CDR1 DFQATT and CDR2 SNEGSKA come from the germline V gene (reference sequence). This CDR3 has 16 residues. The CDR3 bases are TGCAGTGCTAGAAAATTCACAGGGGGTGGCAATCAGCCCCAGCATTTT. This translates into CSARKFTGGGNQPQHF.

This clonotype was observed many times. The chain uses TRBV6-1 and TRBJ2-1; TRBD2 aligns across 8 bases. The CDR3 has 12 amino acids. V shed 6 bases and J 8 bases; nucleotides not matched to a gene: 3. Germline-derived CDR1 and CDR2 are MNHNS and SASEGT. DNA of the CDR3: TGTGCCAGCAGCGGGAGGGCCTATGAGCAGTTCTTC. Amino acids: CASSGRAYEQFF.

This clonotype appeared many times. The V gene is TRBV6-5, the J gene TRBJ2-7, with 9 bases matching TRBD1. The germline V gene encodes CDR1 MNHEY and CDR2 SVGAGI. The CDR3 totals 14 residues. V shed 8 bases and J 6 bases; nucleotides not matched to a gene: 11. The CDR3 loop is CASGLGQGFSEQYF. CDR3 bases: TGTGCCAGCGGACTGGGACAGGGTTTCTCCGAGCAGTACTTC.

This clonotype appeared many times. J is TRBJ2-1 and V is TRBV5-1; a weak D match, TRBD1 (5 bases). Germline V gives CDR1 SGHRS, CDR2 YFSETQ. The CDR3 runs to 15 residues. V lost 4 bases and J 0 bases, leaving 11 bases between the germline ends. The CDR3, as DNA: TGCGCCAGCAGCCCAGGGTTTAGCTCCTACAATGAGCAGTTCTTC. This sequence encodes CASSPGFSSYNEQFF.